The entry that follows covers one T cell receptor beta chain sequence. Its antigen target is currently unknown. Base quality data are lacking; no much larger clone is found one base away. This entry is derived from a study of cytomegalovirus exposure and HLA in healthy donors (dated by TCRdb to the late 2010s). As for the study more broadly: An earlier analysis of roughly 500 of the donors reported over 250 Gb of sequence data and 95 million to 140 million unique TCR beta sequences obtained from approximately 180 million T cells. Rather than drawing on any new phenotypic data, the later analysis identified candidate immune exposures from TCR beta sequences and the way those sequences occurred across donors. Among roughly 370 genotyped donors of the cohort, an average of about 240,000 unique TCR beta nucleotide sequences were sequenced per donor, roughly a sixth of them non-productive. The study used immunosequencing to profile the T cell repertoires of approximately 650 subjects and linked those repertoires to cytomegalovirus serostatus. In a later analysis, previously published TCR beta repertoires from 550 to 750 donors were re-analyzed and high-resolution HLA genotyping was added so that TCR occurrence patterns could be studied. Along with the roughly 670-subject first cohort, a separate validation cohort of over a hundred different subjects was used. The study was designed to test whether signatures of past pathogen exposure could be identified by cataloging public T cell receptors. All discovery cohort repertoires had been generated on a single sequencing platform. An earlier analysis of some 600 of the donors applied high-throughput TCR beta sequencing to assess whether each TCR beta V gene segment acted as functional or pseudogenic. An early release covering more than 500 HLA-typed donors comprised 250 to 350 gigabases of sequencing data and approximately 80 million unique TCR sequences. Typing coverage differed by locus: A, B, C, DRB1 and DQB1 were typed in about 629-630 donors, DQA1 in 522, DPA1 in 600 to 610, and DPB1 in just under 480. A later genetic analysis took genome-wide SNP genotypes for about three fifths of the 666 donors and used that subset as a discovery cohort. Donor age, sex, ethnicity and CMV serostatus were compiled together with the repertoire data. Roughly 5 DR-DQ haplotypes were handled as single units for association and clustering, since linkage in the cohort was strong. High-throughput TCR immunosequencing, statistical association of individual TCRs with disease status, and machine learning were combined to predict cytomegalovirus infection status. Class I and class II HLA loci were covered by the typing at four-digit resolution. Of the 300 to 500 genotyped donors, roughly 76% were placed in the genetic ancestry cluster associated with self-reported Caucasian donors.

V is cut back by 4 bases and J by 0 bases, with 4 bases in the junction unmatched. CDR1 SGHDT and CDR2 YYEEEE are derived from the germline V gene. Its CDR3 holds 14 amino acids, cysteine through phenylalanine. Solely the CDR3 DNA is kept, with 42 bases framed from the first base. Findings and caveats that apply to the study as a whole: Most TCR sequences were observed very rarely across donors, whereas some public TCRs were present in many individuals. Several of the top co-occurrence clusters appeared to be linked to parvovirus B19, influenza, CMV and Epstein-Barr virus, according to a later analysis. About 17 rarely observed V segments, including chromosome 9 orphons, were excluded from the earlier analysis of approximately 500 of the donors because counts were too low. Only TCR beta chains were sequenced in this cohort, and the absence of alpha or paired-chain data limited detectable features. A later genetic analysis reported fewer N-insertions in productive TCRs among donors in an Asian-associated ancestry cluster than the roughly 670-donor mean. The classifier was reported to diagnose cytomegalovirus status with high specificity and sensitivity in both the original and validation cohorts. A later analysis found that TCR association rates varied across HLA loci, with DRB1 alleles showing the most associated TCRs and HLA-C alleles the fewest. It was suggested by the authors that the approach could potentially be generalized to other disease states and immunological phenotypes. Three of the identified cytomegalovirus-associated TCR beta chains were confirmed in vitro to be specific for cytomegalovirus antigens. Some IMGT-functional V segments, including TRBV6-2 and TRBV6-3, could not be distinguished by the 87-base-pair reads and were therefore excluded. Linkage disequilibrium might explain the correlated functional status among segregating V segments, but an unknown experimental factor could not be excluded. Because some donors lacked HLA typing at each locus, the association tests relied only on the typed subset. In a later analysis, most CMV-associated TCR beta chains were found to appear HLA-restricted, with HLA associations seemingly driven largely by CMV exposure. In an earlier analysis of some 640 of the donors, most TCR beta V segments were observed in productive rearrangements about 87% or about 30% of the time, broadly matching IMGT annotations. A cluster of highly shared sequence variants was judged likely to represent a technical artifact of the sequencing pipeline. Assigning TCR associations to individual alleles was difficult when HLA alleles, especially DR and DQ, strongly co-occurred. V-gene and J-gene trimming of TCR beta chains was associated with a missense DCLRE1C variant in a later genetic analysis, and the association was replicated in an independent cohort. In a later analysis, 16,951 TCR beta sequences were associated with specific HLA alleles at a false discovery rate of 0.05. The only immune exposure information available for the cohort was CMV serostatus. A further reported finding was that TCR beta sequences accurately predicted the HLA-A and HLA-B alleles for most subjects in the first cohort. Sequencing depth was assumed to be roughly uniform across donors in the presence/absence analyses, though that assumption may not hold. Compared with equally common non-associated chains, HLA-associated TCR beta chains in a later analysis were more clonally expanded and had lower generation probabilities. The study gave a list of under 200 TCR beta chains associated with cytomegalovirus.

The cohort consisted of 600 or so healthy bone marrow donors. At the time of sampling, every cohort member was nominally healthy, though immune exposures that went unrecorded were likely present. Of the approximately 620 cohort members, roughly 290 had a positive CMV serostatus and 350 to 450 had a negative one, while no CMV serostatus was recorded for the donor. A peripheral blood sample was provided by each donor, and peripheral blood mononuclear cells were used for TCR beta sequencing. Genomic DNA was extracted from the blood cell samples with the Qiagen DNeasy Blood Extraction Kit. Libraries were built with the immunoSEQ multiplex PCR assay. The multiplex PCR relied on a mix of 60 forward primers for TCR Vbeta segments and 13 reverse primers for TCR Jbeta segments. Amplification of the CDR3 region of rearranged TCR beta genes was performed with a multiplex PCR assay on genomic DNA. The amplified TCR beta libraries were sequenced on the Illumina HiSeq System as 87-base-pair reads. As for the original processing: In a later analysis, some 80 million unique TCR beta chains were counted across the approximately 620 repertoires, and approximately 9.9 million of these chains were shared by at least two donors. A nearest-neighbor algorithm error-corrected the raw reads and collapsed the reads into unique sequences, merging closely related sequences to remove PCR and sequencing errors. To assign V, D and J gene segments, CDR3 sequences were aligned to IMGT reference sequences. For a sequence to be retained, a match of at least six nucleotides to both a V gene segment and a J gene segment was required. Rearrangements were called productive when the CDR3 lacked stop codons and stayed in frame with V and J; all others were non-productive. CDR3 was defined by IMGT convention, running from the second conserved V-encoded cysteine to the conserved J-encoded phenylalanine. In an earlier analysis of around 640 of the donors, sequences lacking an unambiguous match to a single V gene segment were excluded. In an earlier analysis of 587 of the donors, V segments were called functional above 56.7% productive rearrangements and were called segregating when the between-donor standard deviation exceeded 5%. To diagnose cytomegalovirus status from the catalog of TCR beta chain sequences, a statistical classification framework was built. In a later analysis, V and J genes were assigned by comparing TCR nucleotide sequences against IMGT/GENE-DB human TR gene sequences. Using the TCRdist pipeline, a later analysis assigned CDR3 sequences along with most-parsimonious VDJ recombination scenarios. In a later analysis, every TCR beta chain was defined by the combination of its CDR3 amino acid sequence and its V-gene family, and reads without a unique V-gene family were dropped. As a way to deal with suspected cross-contamination and a sequencing artifact, a later analysis dropped 592 nucleotide sequences that were highly shared and had low generation probability. In a later analysis, a clonal expansion index for each public chain was calculated from normalized within-repertoire ranks of inferred template counts. A later analysis computed generation probabilities with a VDJ recombination model fitted to out-of-frame rearrangements, and checked the results against IGoR. In a later analysis, TCR-TCR, TCR-HLA and TCR-CMV co-occurrence was scored with hypergeometric tests, and a repertoire-size bias correction was applied to TCR pairs. A later analysis estimated false discovery rates by permuting HLA or CMV assignments 20 times. In a later analysis, co-occurring TCRs were grouped with DBSCAN, and TCRdist sequence similarity was added when clustering was performed within HLA-allele-positive subsets. Repertoires with fewer than 30,000 or more than 120,000 public chains were left out of co-occurrence clustering, as were four to six repertoires with anomalous nucleotide sharing. The source is immuneACCESS, and TCRdb retained only in-frame sequences with V and J called. Part of the clones is not carried over; for the studies checked, unresolved V genes explain less than half of this, and the remainder is unexplained. V, J and clone size are those of that table, while D and trimming were read from the DNA. Here the sample has 180,000 or so clones; 70% to 85% occur a single time. Together, the top ten hold about 2.5% of the sample.

This TCR was sampled from a human donor in good health. Recombination joined TRBV5-6 with TRBJ2-7; 7 junctional bases match TRBD1. Source material: PBMCs. The DNA sequence is given as TGTGCCAGCAGCCCTTGGACAGGCTCCTACGAGCAGTACTTC. Its coded protein is CASSPWTGSYEQYF.